This TCR beta chain stems from a study of CD8 T cells in Susac syndrome. Overall study context: Patients with Susac syndrome were therapy-naive, taking corticosteroids, with some also receiving intravenous immunoglobulin, or taking intravenous immunoglobulin alone at the time their blood was drawn.

Study observations and caveats: Roughly five Susac-specific public clones appeared in CD8+ TEMRA repertoires, and 15 to 20 in total CD8+ repertoires.

About this clonotype: Antigen unknown.

Random hexamers primed reverse transcription of roughly 0.5 to 1 ug RNA. TCRdb reprocessed the immunoSEQ multiplex PCR reads via MiXCR and lists one record per CDR3 protein. Among about 82,000 distinct CDR3 sequences listed, roughly 96% were seen once. Germline values: CDR1 SEHNR, CDR2 FQNEAQ (reference sequence). CDR3 size: 17 residues. V gave up 5 bases and J gave up 0 bases, with 14 bases separating them. The sample was CD8+ T cells from PBMCs. The chain couples TRBV7-9 to TRBJ2-6; no clear D. The sequence was collected from a human donor with Susac syndrome. The CDR3 DNA reads TGTGCCAGCAGCCGCTACCCGTCCCCCTCTGGGGCCAACGTCCTGACTTTC. Its translation is CASSRYPSPSGANVLTF.